The rows below give T cell receptor beta chains drawn from one sample of a study of beta chain features in type 1 diabetes. The protocol was immunoSEQ multiplex PCR, while the TCRdb copy is restricted to in-frame clones and leaves out a portion. This sample has about 360,000 clones, with roughly 12% found just once. Source material: naive CD4+ T cells from blood. The source of these receptors is a man between 18 and 35 years old in good health. Both conserved end residues are part of each CDR3. The D gene is left open where the match is weak. The listing skips clone size in some rows; elsewhere it reads once, few, many or a size class.

d_call,clone_size,j_call,v_call,cdr3_aa,cdr3_nt
NA,many,TRBJ1-1,TRBV29-1,CSVDTYTEAFF,TGCAGCGTCGATACCTATACTGAAGCTTTCTTT
NA,NA,TRBJ1-1,TRBV30,CAWRQGMNTEAFF,TGTGCCTGGAGACAGGGTATGAACACTGAAGCTTTCTTT
TRBD1,NA,TRBJ1-4,TRBV30,CAWNSGQGHEKLFF,TGTGCCTGGAACTCGGGACAGGGACATGAAAAACTGTTTTTT
TRBD1,few,TRBJ2-2,TRBV7-3,CASSFGTGPNTGELFF,TGTGCCAGCAGCTTCGGGACAGGGCCGAACACCGGGGAGCTGTTTTTT
NA,few,TRBJ1-2,TRBV28,CASRTGQTYGYTF,TGTGCCAGCAGGACCGGACAGACTTATGGCTACACCTTC
TRBD2,NA,TRBJ2-7,TRBV4-2,CASSQDLAGLTNEQYF,TGTGCCAGCAGCCAAGATCTAGCGGGATTAACCAACGAGCAGTACTTC
TRBD2,NA,TRBJ2-3,TRBV9,CASSLHGGAGDTQYF,TGTGCCAGCAGCCTTCACGGGGGGGCGGGAGATACGCAGTATTTT
TRBD2,NA,TRBJ2-5,TRBV18,CASSPPGLSSGRAWRKPPPNF,TGTGCCAGCTCACCACCGGGACTTTCTAGCGGGAGGGCCTGGAGAAAACCTCCCCCCAACTTC
TRBD2,few,TRBJ2-1,TRBV5-1,CASSLGLAASYNEQFF,TGCGCCAGCAGCTTAGGTCTAGCGGCTTCCTACAATGAGCAGTTCTTC
NA,NA,TRBJ2-7,TRBV28,CASRGRGTISYEQYF,TGTGCCAGCAGAGGAAGGGGGACTATCTCCTACGAGCAGTACTTC
TRBD2,NA,TRBJ2-3,TRBV4-2,CASSQAPSSGLPTDTQYF,TGTGCCAGCAGCCAAGCCCCGTCTAGCGGGCTCCCCACAGATACGCAGTATTTT
NA,NA,TRBJ1-2,TRBV7-2,CASSLPGAGYGYTF,TGTGCCAGCAGCTTACCTGGGGCCGGCTATGGCTACACCTTC
NA,NA,TRBJ2-1,TRBV6-6,CASSYSGPSNEQFF,TGTGCCAGCAGTTACTCGGGGCCTAGCAATGAGCAGTTCTTC
NA,NA,TRBJ2-7,TRBV30,CAWRTQGINEQYF,TGTGCCTGGAGAACTCAGGGTATCAACGAGCAGTACTTC
TRBD1,NA,TRBJ2-7,TRBV2,CASSGGQGEQYF,TGTGCCAGCAGTGGGGGACAGGGGGAGCAGTACTTC
NA,few,TRBJ2-3,TRBV5-1,CASSLDRDGSDTQYF,TGCGCCAGCAGCTTGGACAGGGACGGGTCGGATACGCAGTATTTT
TRBD1,NA,TRBJ2-5,TRBV29-1,CSLGQGQETQYF,TGCAGCCTGGGACAGGGCCAAGAGACCCAGTACTTC
TRBD1,NA,TRBJ2-7,TRBV28,CASTVLTGSHEQYF,TGTGCCAGCACCGTACTGACAGGGTCCCACGAGCAGTACTTC
NA,NA,TRBJ2-3,TRBV9,CASSVGSRGLDTQYF,TGTGCCAGCAGCGTAGGTTCCAGGGGCTTAGATACGCAGTATTTT
TRBD2,NA,TRBJ2-1,TRBV18,CASSPGSGKSSYNEQFF,TGTGCCAGCTCCCCCGGGAGCGGGAAGAGCTCCTACAATGAGCAGTTCTTC
TRBD2,few,TRBJ2-7,TRBV18,CASSRSGGGSYEQYF,TGTGCCAGCTCACGAAGCGGGGGGGGAAGCTACGAGCAGTACTTC
TRBD1,few,TRBJ1-1,TRBV7-3,CASSSGTGTGYEAFF,TGTGCCAGCAGCTCTGGGACCGGGACAGGATATGAAGCTTTCTTT
TRBD1,NA,TRBJ2-1,TRBV12-5,CASGRGTGTNEQFF,TGTGCTAGTGGTCGGGGGACAGGAACGAATGAGCAGTTCTTC
NA,few,TRBJ2-1,TRBV4-1,CASSQDYRPRGNEQFF,TGCGCCAGCAGCCAAGATTATAGACCCCGGGGCAATGAGCAGTTCTTC
NA,few,TRBJ2-5,TRBV5-4,CASSGPGRGETQYF,TGTGCCAGCAGCGGCCCCGGGAGAGGCGAGACCCAGTACTTC
TRBD1,few,TRBJ1-1,TRBV5-1,CASSLGDRGWTEAFF,TGCGCCAGCAGCTTGGGGGACAGGGGCTGGACTGAAGCTTTCTTT
NA,NA,TRBJ1-2,TRBV29-1,CSVEVLSGYGYTF,TGCAGCGTTGAAGTACTGTCTGGCTATGGCTACACCTTC
TRBD1,few,TRBJ2-7,TRBV18,CASSRPGQGGEQYF,TGTGCCAGCTCACGCCCCGGACAGGGGGGCGAGCAGTACTTC
NA,few,TRBJ2-1,TRBV21-1,CASSKASVLASGYNEQFF,TGTGCCAGCAGCAAAGCGTCTGTTCTGGCTAGCGGCTACAATGAGCAGTTCTTC
TRBD2,few,TRBJ2-3,TRBV27,CASRSLAGGRSTQYF,TGTGCCAGCAGATCTCTAGCGGGGGGCCGTTCTACGCAGTATTTT
NA,NA,TRBJ2-1,TRBV7-3,CASSSMGGRYNEQFF,TGTGCCAGCAGCTCTATGGGGGGGCGTTACAATGAGCAGTTCTTC
TRBD2,few,TRBJ2-7,TRBV2,CASSAAGTTPLEQYF,TGTGCCAGCAGCGCCGCCGGGACTACCCCTCTAGAGCAGTACTTC
NA,once,TRBJ2-2,TRBV7-3,CASSPRGGGELFF,TGTGCCAGCAGCCCCAGAGGTGGCGGGGAGCTGTTTTTT
TRBD1,NA,TRBJ2-7,TRBV9,CASSSGTGSYEQYF,TGTGCCAGCAGTTCCGGGACAGGATCCTACGAGCAGTACTTC
TRBD1,few,TRBJ2-7,TRBV29-1,CSGRTGTKGEQYF,TGCAGCGGGAGGACAGGGACGAAGGGCGAGCAGTACTTC
NA,few,TRBJ1-2,TRBV28,CASMSGQNYGYTF,TGTGCCAGCATGTCAGGCCAGAACTATGGCTACACCTTC
NA,few,TRBJ2-7,TRBV6-5,CASSYIAGIAYEQYF,TGTGCCAGCAGTTATATTGCGGGTATTGCCTACGAGCAGTACTTC